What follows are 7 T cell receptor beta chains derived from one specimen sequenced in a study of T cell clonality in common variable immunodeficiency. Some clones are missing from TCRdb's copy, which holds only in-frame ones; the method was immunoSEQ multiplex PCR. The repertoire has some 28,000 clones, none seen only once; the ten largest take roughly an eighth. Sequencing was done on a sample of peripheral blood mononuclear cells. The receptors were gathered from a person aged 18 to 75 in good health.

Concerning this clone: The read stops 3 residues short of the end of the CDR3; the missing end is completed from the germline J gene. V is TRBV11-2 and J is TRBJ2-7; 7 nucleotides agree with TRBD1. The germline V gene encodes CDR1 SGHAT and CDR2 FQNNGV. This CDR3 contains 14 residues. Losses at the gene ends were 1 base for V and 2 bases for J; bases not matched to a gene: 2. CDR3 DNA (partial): TGTGCCAGCAGCTTAGGACAGGGAGCCTACGAG. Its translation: CASSLGQGAYE. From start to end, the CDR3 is CASSLGQGAYEQYF.

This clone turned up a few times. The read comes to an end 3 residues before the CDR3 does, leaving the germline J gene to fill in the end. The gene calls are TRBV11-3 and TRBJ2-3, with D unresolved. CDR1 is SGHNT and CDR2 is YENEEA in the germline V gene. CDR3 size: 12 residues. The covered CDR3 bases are TGTGCCAGCAGCTTCTACCAAGAGACG. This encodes CASSFYQET. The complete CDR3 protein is CASSFYQETQYF.

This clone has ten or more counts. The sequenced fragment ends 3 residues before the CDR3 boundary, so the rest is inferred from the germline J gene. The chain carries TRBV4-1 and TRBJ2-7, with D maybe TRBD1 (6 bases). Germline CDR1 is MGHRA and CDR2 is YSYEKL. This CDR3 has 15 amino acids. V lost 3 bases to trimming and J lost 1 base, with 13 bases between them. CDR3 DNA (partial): TGCGCCAGCAGCCAGGGACACCACCTATCCTACGAG. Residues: CASSQGHHLSYE. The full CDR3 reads CASSQGHHLSYEQYF.

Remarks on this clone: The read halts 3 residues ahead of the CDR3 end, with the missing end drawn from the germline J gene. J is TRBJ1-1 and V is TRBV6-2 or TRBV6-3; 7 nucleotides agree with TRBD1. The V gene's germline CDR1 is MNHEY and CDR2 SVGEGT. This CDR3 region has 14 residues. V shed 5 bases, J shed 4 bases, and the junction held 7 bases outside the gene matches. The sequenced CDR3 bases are TGTGCCAGCAGTCGGGCAACAGGGGTCACTGAA. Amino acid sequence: CASSRATGVTE. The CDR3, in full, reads CASSRATGVTEAFF.

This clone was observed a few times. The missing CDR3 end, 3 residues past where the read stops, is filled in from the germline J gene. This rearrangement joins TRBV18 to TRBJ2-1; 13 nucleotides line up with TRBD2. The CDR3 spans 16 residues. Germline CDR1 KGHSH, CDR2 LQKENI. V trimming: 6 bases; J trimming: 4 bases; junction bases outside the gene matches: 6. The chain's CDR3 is CASSPGTSGAYNEQFF. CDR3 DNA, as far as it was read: TGTGCCAGCTCCCCGGGGACTAGCGGGGCTTACAATGAG.

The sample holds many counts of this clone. CDR3 DNA (partial): TGCAGTGCTAGGGAGGGGTTGCAGCCC. Its translation is CSAREGLQP. The entire CDR3 protein is CSAREGLQPQHF. The chain combines TRBV20-1 with TRBJ1-5; maybe TRBD1 (5 bases). With the read ending 3 residues before the CDR3 end, the germline J gene is used to fill in that end. Germline CDR1 and CDR2: DFQATT and SNEGSKA (reference sequence). The CDR3 totals 12 residues. Trimming removed 3 bases at V and 7 bases at J, with 10 bases between.

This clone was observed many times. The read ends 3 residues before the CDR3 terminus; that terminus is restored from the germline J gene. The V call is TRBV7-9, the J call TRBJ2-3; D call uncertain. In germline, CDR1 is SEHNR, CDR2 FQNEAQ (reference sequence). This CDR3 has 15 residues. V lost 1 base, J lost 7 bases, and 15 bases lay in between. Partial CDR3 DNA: TGTGCCAGCAGCTTAGTAGATCTCCAGCGATATACG. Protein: CASSLVDLQRYT. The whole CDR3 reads CASSLVDLQRYTQYF. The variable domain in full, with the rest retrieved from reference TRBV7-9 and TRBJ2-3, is DTGVSQNPRHKITKRGQNVTFRCDPISEHNRLYWYRQTLGQGPEFLTYFQNEAQLEKSRLLSDRFSAERPKGSFSTLEIQRTEQGDSAMYLCASSLVDLQRYTQYFGPGTRLTVL.